What follows are 8 T cell receptor beta chains derived from one specimen sequenced in a study of tumor and adjacent non-tumor tissue in lung cancer. RNA was extracted from bulk tissue without any cell sorting. More than 3 cm separated this lung sample from the edge of the tumor. Three rounds of nested PCR, following a modified ARM-PCR protocol, produced the TCRbeta library. TCRdb used MiXCR to reprocess the multiplex PCR reads, holding one entry per CDR3 protein. The data contain 100,000 or so distinct CDR3 sequences, 65% of them seen just once; the ten biggest clones take up 15% to 20%. Sequencing used distant non-tumor lung tissue. Receptor source: a young man with non-small cell lung cancer.

Comment on this clonotype: Since a much larger clone is just one base distant, this may be a read error. DNA for the CDR3: TGTGCCAGCAGCTTTGGAGAGACCCATTACTTC. Protein: CASSFGETHYF. This rearrangement joins TRBV7-8 to TRBJ2-5; D is uncertain. The CDR3 contains 11 residues. The germline V gene has CDR1 SGHVS and CDR2 FQNEAQ.

Of note for this clonotype: A much larger clone differs by one base, so this may be a read error. CDR3 residues: CASGFQGQPQHF. CDR3 DNA: TGTGCCAGCGGCTTCCAGGGTCAGCCCCAGCATTTT. This chain connects TRBV5-6 to TRBJ1-5; D is possibly TRBD1 (5 bases). The CDR3 contains 12 residues. CDR1 is SGHDT and CDR2 is YYEEEE in the germline V gene. Looking up the rest from reference TRBV5-6 and TRBJ1-5 gives the full variable domain: DAGVTQSPTHLIKTRGQQVTLRCSPKSGHDTVSWYQQALGQGPQFIFQYYEEEERQRGNFPDRFSGHQFPNYSSELNVNALLLGDSALYLCASGFQGQPQHFGDGTRLSIL.

Comments on this clonotype: The CDR3 ends on some other residue instead of the conserved phenylalanine or tryptophan, so this is likely a read error. Because the CDR3's place on the DNA is in doubt, the DNA is left out and the CDR3 is given as listed by TCRdb. The chain links TRBV20-1 to TRBJ1-1; the D call of TRBD1 is as the table states it, not checked on the DNA. A total of 11 residues make up the CDR3, ends included. Looked up from germline, CDR1 is DFQATT and CDR2 is SNEGSKA (reference sequence). This chain's CDR3 is CSVSRGPEAFL.

This clonotype was picked up a small number of times. Just one base apart from a much larger clone, this may be a read error. As DNA, the CDR3 is TGTGCCAACAGTCGTCAACAGGGGGTGTCCTACAATGAGCAGTTCTTC. It yields the protein CANSRQQGVSYNEQFF. V is TRBV6-2 or TRBV6-3 and J is TRBJ2-1; TRBD1 matches at 8 bases. The germline CDR1 and CDR2 sequences are MNHEY and SVGEGT. This CDR3 contains 16 residues.

Concerning this clonotype itself: An end of the junction differs from the germline gene, which may be a read error. The genes are TRBV4-3 and TRBJ1-5, with D hard to call. The length of the CDR3 is 15 residues. Germline CDR1 LGHNA, CDR2 YSLEER. The CDR3 region is CASNQDLGRSQPQQF. CDR3 DNA: TGCGCCAGCAACCAAGATCTGGGGAGGTCTCAGCCCCAGCAGTTT.

This clonotype was seen more than once but under ten times. Just one base apart from a much larger clone, this may be a read error. The chain links TRBV12-3 or TRBV12-4 to TRBJ1-1, with 9 nucleotides matching TRBD1. The CDR3 contains 14 residues. Trimming removed 6 bases from V and 4 bases from J; junction bases left unmatched: 6. The CDR3 DNA is TGTGCCAGCAGGGGACAGGGTGCCCTCACTGAAGCTTTCTTT. Translating it yields CASRGQGALTEAFF.

Worth noting for this clonotype: One end of the junction varies from germline; a read error may be responsible. The chain couples TRBV5-1 to TRBJ2-3; maybe TRBD2 (6 bases). Germline V gene lookup returns CDR1 SGHRS and CDR2 YFSETQ. The CDR3 covers 16 residues. The CDR3 protein is CASSLGGLPSLDKQYF. The DNA for the CDR3 is TGCGCCAGCAGCTTGGGGGGACTTCCTTCCCTGGATAAGCAGTATTTT.

Points on this clonotype: This could be a read error, since a much larger clone is one nucleotide away. V is TRBV6-6 and J is TRBJ1-2; 7 nucleotides agree with TRBD1. Looked up from germline, CDR1 is MNHNY and CDR2 is SVGAGI (reference sequence). V gave up 7 bases and J gave up 6 bases; unmatched junction bases: 5. CDR3 size: 12 residues. Written as DNA, the CDR3 is TGTGCCAGCACCCGGACAGGCCATGGCTACACCTTC. Translated, it gives CASTRTGHGYTF.